This record looks at one T cell receptor beta chain sequence and its context. The record originates from a study of blood T cell repertoires in COVID-19. Study-level information: T cells, B-cell-depleted T cells, or PBMCs supplied cDNA or gDNA.

Germline lookup yields CDR1 SGHRS and CDR2 YFSETQ. The CDR3 contains 13 residues. Trimming took 4 bases from V and 8 from J, leaving 15 bases between them. Enrollment of patients from Seattle took place during active infection, with longitudinal follow-up. Assay used: immunoSEQ multiplex PCR; TCRdb lists only in-frame clones, some missing. The profile covers 200,000 to 300,000 clones, with nearly 95% appearing a single time and over 0.8% taken by the ten largest. The chain carries TRBV5-1 and TRBJ1-2; no definite D call. The receptor's source is a man aged 30 to 45 with COVID-19, enrolled during active disease. The sequenced material came from peripheral blood. Here the CDR3 DNA reads TGCGCCAGCAGCCCAACGGCAGGTTTGGGCTACACCTTC. It is translated as CASSPTAGLGYTF.